Listed here are 9 T cell receptor beta chains from one sample, sequenced in a study of OX40 agonist ivuxolimab in advanced cancers. Assay used: immunoSEQ multiplex PCR; TCRdb lists only in-frame clones, some missing. The table includes 7,000 to 9,500 clones, 66% detected once. This material consisted of CD4+ or CD8+ T cells sorted from blood, taken in a trial of the OX40 agonist ivuxolimab. These receptor sequences come from an adult with an advanced solid tumor such as melanoma, head and neck, liver or kidney cancer.

The chain uses TRBV19 and TRBJ2-1; 8 bases agree with TRBD2. CDR3 size: 14 residues. The V gene end was trimmed by 5 bases and the J gene end by 1 base; junction bases not matched to a gene: 1. Germline CDR1 is LNHDA and CDR2 is SQIVND (reference sequence). The CDR3, as DNA: TGTGCCAGTAGTGGCGGGGGGTCCTACAATGAGCAGTTCTTC. This encodes CASSGGGSYNEQFF.

This clone was found once. The chain uses TRBV6-5 and TRBJ1-2; 9 bases match TRBD1. The germline V gene has CDR1 MNHEY and CDR2 SVGAGI. V trimming: 11 bases; J trimming: 4 bases; junction bases outside the gene matches: 8. The length of the CDR3 is 13 residues. The CDR3 spells CASRGDRAYGYTF. The CDR3 DNA is TGTGCCTCGCGGGGGGACAGGGCCTATGGCTACACCTTC.

This clone was detected only a few times. The chain employs TRBV6-1 and TRBJ2-5, with D perhaps matching TRBD1 or TRBD2 (6 bases each). This CDR3 region has 16 residues. Trimming stripped 2 bases from V and 1 base from J, with 14 bases between. CDR1 and CDR2 (germline): MNHNS, SASEGT. CDR3 residues: CASSELGGGPQETQYF. The DNA of the CDR3 is TGTGCCAGCAGTGAATTAGGGGGAGGCCCCCAAGAGACCCAGTACTTC.

This chain uses TRBV5-1 with TRBJ2-6; the D is unclear. This CDR3 region has 15 residues. Germline V gene sequence: CDR1 SGHRS, CDR2 YFSETQ. V was trimmed by 5 bases and J by 0 bases, leaving 9 bases between them. The DNA of the CDR3 is TGCGCCAGCAGTGAGGTCGGCTCTGGGGCCAACGTCCTGACTTTC. Protein product: CASSEVGSGANVLTF.

This clone appeared a few times. J is TRBJ2-5 and V is TRBV11-3; D ambiguous. Germline V gives CDR1 SGHNT, CDR2 YENEEA. The CDR3 is 14 amino acids. The V end lost 4 bases, the J end lost 1 base, and 10 bases lay between the germline ends. The CDR3 DNA reads as TGTGCCAGCAGCTCAACAAACGCCCAAGAGACCCAGTACTTC. Protein sequence: CASSSTNAQETQYF.

The count of this clone is one. This chain connects TRBV6-4 to TRBJ1-6; TRBD1 is a possible D gene (5 bases). This CDR3 has 13 amino acids. V lost 7 bases and J 5 bases, leaving 9 bases between the germline ends. The germline CDR1 and CDR2 sequences are MRHNA and SNTAGT. CDR3 in amino acids: CASKSRDNSPLHF. CDR3 nucleotides: TGTGCCAGCAAGAGCAGGGATAATTCACCCCTCCACTTT.

The chain uses TRBV19 and TRBJ2-1, with TRBD2 as a possible D gene (6 bases). Per germline, CDR1 LNHDA and CDR2 SQIVND (reference sequence). The CDR3 is made up of 15 amino acids. The ends were cut back, 1 base at V and 3 bases at J, with 10 bases in the middle. The CDR3 loop reads CASSIAVGGYNEQFF. The CDR3 bases are TGTGCCAGTAGTATAGCCGTCGGGGGCTACAATGAGCAGTTCTTC. Filled out from reference TRBV19 and TRBJ2-1, the complete variable domain reads DGGITQSPKYLFRKEGQNVTLSCEQNLNHDAMYWYRQDPGQGLRLIYYSQIVNDFQKGDIAEGYSVSREKKESFPLTVTSAQKNPTAFYLCASSIAVGGYNEQFFGPGTRLTVL.

The gene calls are TRBV4-1 and TRBJ1-1; 10 bases fit TRBD1. Germline V lookup: CDR1 MGHRA, CDR2 YSYEKL. J lost 7 bases, V lost 3 bases, and 5 bases had no gene match. The CDR3 has 14 amino acids. CDR3 DNA: TGCGCCAGCAGCCACACGACAGGGGGCCTTGAAGCTTTCTTT. Amino acids: CASSHTTGGLEAFF.

The chain uses TRBV6-1 and TRBJ2-3; 10 bases line up with TRBD1. The CDR3 is 14 amino acids. V was pared by 4 bases and J by 6 bases, with 4 bases of the junction left unmatched. The germline CDR1 and CDR2 sequences are MNHNS and SASEGT. In DNA, the CDR3 is TGTGCCAGCAGTGGAGGGACAGGGGCTGATACGCAGTATTTT. Translation: CASSGGTGADTQYF.